The rows below give T cell receptor beta chains drawn from one sample of a study of blood T cell repertoires in COVID-19. Generated by immunoSEQ multiplex PCR, the TCRdb table keeps only in-frame clones and is missing some. Of roughly 150,000 clones in the sample, approximately 77% are singletons; the top ten hold around a sixth. Sequencing used PBMCs or T cells enriched from blood (not recorded which). Every receptor here comes from a man between 60 and 75 years old who had recovered from COVID-19. The CDR3 runs from the conserved cysteine through the conserved F or W. The order of the fields is J gene, clone size, V gene, CDR3 protein. A row's size may be missing; if present it is once, few, many or a size class.

>TRBJ1-4|.|TRBV9
CASSVAGTSPEKLFF
>TRBJ1-6|.|TRBV19
CASSSPQGSYNSPLHF
>TRBJ1-2|.|TRBV30
CAWSGLQPANYGYTF
>TRBJ2-1|few|TRBV12-3/TRBV12-4
CASSPGTRGEQFF
>TRBJ1-1|.|TRBV14
CASSRDSEAFF
>TRBJ2-2|.|TRBV12-3/TRBV12-4
CASSSLPAGELFF
>TRBJ2-7|.|TRBV18
CASSPGQSPSYEQYF
>TRBJ1-2|.|TRBV7-2
CASSLGQGSHGYTF
>TRBJ1-1|.|TRBV10-3
CAISGANSMNTEAFF
>TRBJ1-6|.|TRBV27
CASSRDRENSPLHF
>TRBJ2-5|.|TRBV29-1
CSVDDGGETQYF
>TRBJ1-1|.|TRBV7-8
CASSLVQASEAFF
>TRBJ1-2|.|TRBV5-6
CASSSGTGRGYGYTF
>TRBJ1-6|once|TRBV19
CTYSGTGNSSYNSPLHF
>TRBJ1-2|.|TRBV5-1
CASSLGADGYTF
>TRBJ2-7|.|TRBV5-1
CASSSLAGGSHEQYF
>TRBJ2-7|.|TRBV12-3/TRBV12-4
CASSRHGVEQYF
>TRBJ2-7|.|TRBV3-1/TRBV3-2
CASSSEEAGGQYF
>TRBJ2-7|.|TRBV3-1/TRBV3-2
CASSQRLISYEQYF
>TRBJ1-1|.|TRBV5-1
CASSLELNRGLGKGTEAFF
>TRBJ1-1|few|TRBV5-4
CASRVGDRGFAVTEAFF
>TRBJ1-6|.|TRBV7-8
CASTLQWGQGYNSPLHF
>TRBJ2-5|.|TRBV4-1
CASSQVPQGQETQYF
>TRBJ2-7|.|TRBV19
CASSLDAGGSYEQYF
>TRBJ2-2|.|TRBV28
CASSSDTGLAGGTGELFF
>TRBJ2-1|.|TRBV6-1
CASSDRDRAYNEQFF
>TRBJ2-3|.|TRBV11-2
CASSFLLAGVDTQYF
>TRBJ2-6|once|TRBV6-1
CASSEVPDRGWSGANVLTF
>TRBJ2-1|.|TRBV3-1/TRBV3-2
CASSQETGSRQFF
>TRBJ1-4|.|TRBV27
CASSLGGANEKLFF
>TRBJ1-3|few|TRBV7-8
CASSLKGTLRNTIYF
>TRBJ2-6|.|TRBV27
CASSLETSGASGANVLTF
>TRBJ1-5|.|TRBV6-4
CASSDRGLNQPQHF
>TRBJ1-5|once|TRBV3-1/TRBV3-2
CASSQGGSYSNQPQHF
>TRBJ2-4|.|TRBV2
CASSERRGWVQYF
>TRBJ1-4|.|TRBV7-2
CASSLGLHRTNEKLFF
>TRBJ2-2|.|TRBV11-2
CASRHSRDRGAGELFF
>TRBJ2-7|.|TRBV12-3/TRBV12-4
CASSPLTVYEQYF
>TRBJ2-1|.|TRBV24-1
CATSVLGSGGRRNEQFF
>TRBJ2-1|.|TRBV28
CASSLYKGQGADNEQFF
>TRBJ1-5|.|TRBV27
CASSIDRASNQPQHF
>TRBJ2-3|.|TRBV7-7
CASSLRGPADTQYF
>TRBJ1-3|.|TRBV5-4
CASSRGQSSGNTIYF
>TRBJ2-5|.|TRBV19
CASSTGGGETQYF
>TRBJ2-1|.|TRBV19
CASSSTSGISYNEQFF
>TRBJ1-2|.|TRBV28
CASGDTLLRGYTF
>TRBJ2-6|.|TRBV7-9
CASSIRQGAGANVLTF
>TRBJ1-5|.|TRBV2
CASTVSNQPQHF
>TRBJ1-5|.|TRBV3-1/TRBV3-2
CASSSQGASQPQHF
>TRBJ2-7|.|TRBV5-1
CASSFKQGTTYEQYF
>TRBJ2-3|.|TRBV5-8
CASSPPRTGTDTDTQYF
>TRBJ1-2|.|TRBV9
CASSVMGGNNYGYTF
>TRBJ2-5|.|TRBV19
CASSIITGSTQETQYF
>TRBJ2-5|.|TRBV5-1
CASTPSGSIGTQYF
>TRBJ1-1|.|TRBV28
CASSLTTRNTEAFF